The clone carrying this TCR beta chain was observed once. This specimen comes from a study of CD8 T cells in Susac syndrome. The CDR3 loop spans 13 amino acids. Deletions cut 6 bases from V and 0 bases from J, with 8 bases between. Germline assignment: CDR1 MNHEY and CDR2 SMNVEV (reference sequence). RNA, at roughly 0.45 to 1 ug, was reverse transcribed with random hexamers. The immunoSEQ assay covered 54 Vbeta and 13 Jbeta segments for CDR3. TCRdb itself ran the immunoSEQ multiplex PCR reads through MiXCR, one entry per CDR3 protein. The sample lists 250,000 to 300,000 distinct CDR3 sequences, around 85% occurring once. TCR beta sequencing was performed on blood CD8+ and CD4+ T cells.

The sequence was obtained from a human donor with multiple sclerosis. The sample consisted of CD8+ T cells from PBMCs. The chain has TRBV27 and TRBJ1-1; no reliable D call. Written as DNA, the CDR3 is TGTGCCAGCAGGGGCGAATTGAACACTGAAGCTTTCTTT. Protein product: CASRGELNTEAFF.